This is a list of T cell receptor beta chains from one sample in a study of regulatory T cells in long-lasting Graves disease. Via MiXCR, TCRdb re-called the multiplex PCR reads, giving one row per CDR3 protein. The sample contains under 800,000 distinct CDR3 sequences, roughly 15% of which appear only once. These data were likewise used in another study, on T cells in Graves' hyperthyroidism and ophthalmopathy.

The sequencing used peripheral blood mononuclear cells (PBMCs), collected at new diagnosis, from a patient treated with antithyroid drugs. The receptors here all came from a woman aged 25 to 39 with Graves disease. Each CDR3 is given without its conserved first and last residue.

CDR3aa: ASSLWERGAVRAKNIQY
j_gene: TRBJ2-4
v_gene: TRBV7-3

CDR3aa: ASSLAGEGDRPQH
j_gene: TRBJ1-5
v_gene: TRBV5-4

CDR3aa: SARPPGTDRSKTQY
j_gene: TRBJ2-5
v_gene: TRBV20-1

CDR3aa: ASTPMGTFYEQY
j_gene: TRBJ2-7
v_gene: TRBV6-1

CDR3aa: ASSSEVGGEAF
j_gene: TRBJ1-1
v_gene: TRBV5-1

CDR3aa: ASREQQSLNSPLH
j_gene: TRBJ1-6
v_gene: TRBV28

CDR3aa: ASSPQTQYEQY
j_gene: TRBJ2-7
v_gene: TRBV27

CDR3aa: ASSFAAGGLLNYEQY
j_gene: TRBJ2-7
v_gene: TRBV5-5

CDR3aa: ASKSSGLSSYNEQF
j_gene: TRBJ2-1
v_gene: TRBV19

CDR3aa: ASRGAGENEQY
j_gene: TRBJ2-7
v_gene: TRBV6-1

CDR3aa: ASSLGDRAEYEQY
j_gene: TRBJ2-7
v_gene: TRBV7-9